These 7 T cell receptor beta chains came from one sample sequenced in a study of cytomegalovirus exposure and HLA in healthy donors. It was with 60 Vbeta and 13 Jbeta primers that the PCR ran. Clones were read by immunoSEQ multiplex PCR, and TCRdb kept only the in-frame ones, dropping some. Of around 180,000 clones listed, over 65% are singletons. Source material: PBMCs. Receptors were obtained from a woman in her 30s in good health and CMV-seropositive.

The rearrangement joins TRBV5-1 to TRBJ2-3, with 11 bases aligning to TRBD2. Per germline, CDR1 SGHRS and CDR2 YFSETQ. CDR3 length equals 16 residues. Trimming took 4 bases from V and 2 from J; bases not matched to a gene: 6. The DNA of the CDR3 is TGCGCCAGCAGCGGACGACTAGCGGGATTCACAGATACGCAGTATTTT. The encoded protein is CASSGRLAGFTDTQYF.

J is TRBJ2-1 and V is TRBV7-9; 9 bases line up with TRBD2. The CDR3 runs 16 residues. J was trimmed by 6 bases and V by 0 bases; bases with no gene match: 6. CDR1 SEHNR and CDR2 FQNEAQ come from the germline V gene (reference sequence). The CDR3 coding sequence is TGTGCCAGCAGCTTAGCGCTCGGTAGCGGGAGCAATGAGCAGTTCTTC. This gives the protein CASSLALGSGSNEQFF.

J is TRBJ1-3 and V is TRBV6-1; D possibly corresponds to TRBD1 (5 bases). The CDR3 length is 16 residues. V was shortened by 1 base and J by 2 bases, with 12 bases between the two germline ends. Germline V gene data show CDR1 as MNHNS and CDR2 as SASEGT. The CDR3 DNA reads as TGTGCCAGCAGTGAAGTTAGGGGCTCCACTGGAAACACCATATATTTT. It is translated as CASSEVRGSTGNTIYF.

The V and J genes are TRBV4-2 and TRBJ1-4; D perhaps matches TRBD1 (5 bases). V gave up 2 bases and J gave up 4 bases, with 8 bases separating them. The CDR3 is 14 amino acids. CDR1 LGHNA and CDR2 YNFKEQ come from the germline V gene. The CDR3 region has the DNA TGTGCCAGCAGCCAAAAGACAGATAATGAAAAACTGTTTTTT. Protein product: CASSQKTDNEKLFF.

The J gene is TRBJ2-3, the V gene TRBV6-6, with 9 bases aligning to TRBD1. Per germline, CDR1 MNHNY and CDR2 SVGAGI (reference sequence). Unmatched junction bases numbered 3, after V lost 2 bases and J lost 3 bases. This CDR3 has 15 amino acids. The CDR3 is CASSYPGQGTDTQYF. The CDR3, as DNA: TGTGCCAGCAGTTACCCAGGACAGGGGACAGATACGCAGTATTTT.

The chain carries TRBV27 and TRBJ2-7; 11 bases are shared with TRBD2. The V gene end was trimmed by 6 bases and the J gene end by 6 bases; junction bases not matched to a gene: 10. This CDR3 contains 15 residues. Germline V lookup: CDR1 MNHEY, CDR2 SMNVEV (reference sequence). CDR3 DNA: TGTGCCAGCAGCCCGGGGACTAGCGGAGCCTCCGAGCAGTACTTC. Translated: CASSPGTSGASEQYF.

V usage is TRBV2 and J usage is TRBJ2-4; maybe TRBD1 (5 bases). The germline CDR1 and CDR2 sequences are SNHLY and FYNNEI. V gave up 2 bases and J gave up 9 bases, with 14 bases separating them. CDR3 length: 14 amino acids. The CDR3 loop is CASSERGGHSIQYF. CDR3 nucleotide sequence: TGTGCCAGCAGTGAAAGGGGTGGGCACAGCATTCAGTACTTC. The full variable domain, with the rest looked up from reference TRBV2 and TRBJ2-4, is EPEVTQTPSHQVTQMGQEVILRCVPISNHLYFYWYRQILGQKVEFLVSFYNNEISEKSEIFDDQFSVERPDGSNFTLKIRSTKLEDSAMYFCASSERGGHSIQYFGAGTRLSVL.